This TCR beta chain was sequenced for a study of molecular identifiers for immune sequencing clone quantification. General study points: In naive cells, clones above 20 RNA copies held under 1% of molecules, whereas in effector cells they held over 98%. For highly expanded clones, sizes could be underestimated when identical TCR molecules share a barcode.

Listed TCR primers and previously described methods were used for bulk TCR libraries. TCRdb itself ran the PCR reads through MiXCR, one entry per CDR3 protein. The repertoire holds about 9,800 distinct CDR3 sequences, less than 20% seen once, with approximately 1.5% in the top ten. Turning to this clonotype: Its cognate antigen is unknown. A much larger clone differs from this one at a single base, so this may be a read error.

In the sort, naive CD8 T cells were defined as CD8+CD4-CCR7+CD45RA+. In germline, CDR1 is LGHDT, CDR2 YNNKEL (reference sequence). The CDR3 totals 14 residues. The chain uses TRBV3-1 and TRBJ2-7; D assignment may be TRBD1 or TRBD2 (5 bases each). Sequenced material: naive CD8+ T cells from blood, with Jurkat cell RNA spiked in. As for subset: FACS-sorted CD8+CD4-CCR7+CD45RA+ naive T cells. This TCR derives from a human donor in good health. Some libraries in this study had Jurkat cell RNA spiked in. DNA of the CDR3: TGTTCCAGCAGTCGGGGACGAGGGTTGAGGGAGCAGTACTTC. It is translated as CSSSRGRGLREQYF.